What follows are 23 T cell receptor beta chains derived from one specimen sequenced in a study of quantifying T cell responses using KT2 cells. Study information: RNA was reverse transcribed with TCR alpha and beta constant-region primers.

An oligo carrying a UMI was ligated to the cDNA 3' end. An equimolar mix of RC1.1 and RC1.2 primed the beta chain across TRBC1 and TRBC2. TCRdb recomputed calls from the UMI-ligation and nested PCR reads with MiXCR, one row per CDR3 protein. Among tens of thousands of distinct CDR3 sequences listed, approximately 10% were seen once. Sequencing was performed on PBMCs spiked with cells of the T cell clone KT2. All receptors come from a human donor.

V is TRBV29-1 and J is TRBJ2-1; D remains unclear. The CDR3 runs 13 residues. Germline CDR1 is SQVTM and CDR2 is ANQGSEA. The V and J ends lost 1 base and 7 bases respectively, with 11 bases between them. CDR3: CSVEALSANEQFF. The CDR3 DNA reads as TGCAGCGTTGAAGCCTTAAGCGCAAATGAGCAGTTCTTC.

As DNA, the CDR3 is TGTGCCAGCAGCTTATATCGTGGGAGTGCAGATACGCAGTATTTT. Its protein is CASSLYRGSADTQYF. The gene calls are TRBV11-2 and TRBJ2-3; D may be TRBD2 (5 bases). Per the germline V gene, CDR1 is SGHAT and CDR2 is FQNNGV. The CDR3 loop spans 15 amino acids. V shed 2 bases and J shed 4 bases, with 13 bases lying between them.

This clonotype was picked up many times. V gene TRBV9 combines with J gene TRBJ2-6; no definite D call. CDR1 and CDR2 (germline): SGDLS, YYNGEE. Trimming removed 3 bases at V and 0 bases at J, with 13 bases between. The CDR3 is made up of 17 amino acids. DNA of the CDR3: TGTGCCAGCAGCGAAACAACGTCTAGCTCTGGGGCCAACGTCCTGACTTTC. Translating gives CASSETTSSSGANVLTF.

This sequence joins TRBV11-3 and TRBJ2-1; tentatively, D is TRBD2 (6 bases). The V end was cut by 5 bases, the J end by 10 bases, with 15 bases between. Germline V gene lookup returns CDR1 SGHNT and CDR2 YENEEA. The CDR3 runs to 13 residues. CDR3: CASSLRNRGEQFF. In DNA form, the CDR3 reads TGTGCCAGCAGCCTACGAAACCGGGGGGAGCAGTTCTTC.

This chain uses TRBV12-3 or TRBV12-4 with TRBJ2-7; 8 nucleotides match TRBD1. The CDR3 loop spans 15 amino acids. V shed 3 bases, J shed 4 bases, and the junction held 8 bases outside the gene matches. Here the CDR3 reads CASSFVATGAYEQYF. CDR3 DNA: TGTGCCAGCAGTTTTGTGGCGACAGGGGCTTACGAGCAGTACTTC.

In its sample, this clonotype was seen many times. The chain uses TRBV4-2 and TRBJ2-7; perhaps TRBD1 as D (6 bases). From germline, CDR1 is LGHNA and CDR2 YNFKEQ. The V end lost 4 bases, the J end lost 0 bases, and 13 bases lay between the germline ends. This CDR3 spans 15 amino acids. The CDR3 loop is CASSRADSRSYEQYF. In DNA form, the CDR3 reads TGTGCCAGCAGCCGAGCGGACAGCCGCTCCTACGAGCAGTACTTC.

This clonotype was seen only a few times. The V call is TRBV24-1, the J call TRBJ2-3; no clear D gene. Trimming cost V 4 bases and J 3 bases, with 10 bases left between them. There are 14 residues in the CDR3. Germline V gene sequence: CDR1 KGHDR, CDR2 SFDVKD. CDR3 loop: CATSEPSATDTQYF. The CDR3 DNA is TGTGCCACCAGTGAGCCCAGTGCAACAGATACGCAGTATTTT.

This clonotype was found a few times. The chain links TRBV5-4 to TRBJ2-5, with TRBD2 identical over 11 bases. With V trimmed by 3 bases and J by 1 base, 8 bases remained unmatched. Germline CDR1 and CDR2: SGHNT and YYREEE (reference sequence). This CDR3 spans 17 amino acids. The CDR3 loop is CASSSGVLAGAQETQYF. CDR3 bases: TGTGCCAGCAGCTCGGGGGTACTAGCGGGGGCCCAAGAGACCCAGTACTTC.

This clonotype was recorded a few times. The gene calls are TRBV7-9 and TRBJ1-1; 9 nucleotides align to TRBD1. From germline, CDR1 is SEHNR and CDR2 FQNEAQ (reference sequence). This CDR3 is built from 15 residues. The trim removed 4 bases at V and 3 bases at J, leaving 6 bases unmatched. In nucleotides, the CDR3 is TGTGCCAGCAGCTCGGGACAGGGAAGAGACACTGAAGCTTTCTTT. This sequence encodes CASSSGQGRDTEAFF.

This clonotype came up many times. This chain uses TRBV20-1 with TRBJ2-1, with D tentatively TRBD1 or TRBD2 (5 bases each). The CDR3 is 15 residues long. V was trimmed by 3 bases and J by 0 bases, leaving 12 bases between them. CDR1 and CDR2 from the germline V gene are DFQATT and SNEGSKA (reference sequence). The CDR3 region has the DNA TGCAGTGCTAGTACCCGGGACCTCTCCTACAATGAGCAGTTCTTC. The encoded protein is CSASTRDLSYNEQFF.

This clonotype turned up a few times. The chain links TRBV2 to TRBJ1-2; 7 bases fit TRBD1. This CDR3 has 12 residues. With 6 bases clipped from V and 7 bases from J, the junction kept 5 bases outside the gene matches. CDR1 is SNHLY, CDR2 FYNNEI, per germline. CDR3 bases: TGTGCCAGCAGCCTGGACAGGTCTGGCTACACCTTC. Encoded protein: CASSLDRSGYTF.

This chain uses TRBV12-3 or TRBV12-4 with TRBJ2-7; weak D call: TRBD1 (6 bases). This CDR3 is 14 amino acids long. Trimming removed 7 bases from V and 0 bases from J, with 13 bases in between. This CDR3 is CASNLQGSSYEQYF. CDR3 DNA sequence: TGTGCCAGCAATCTACAGGGTTCCTCCTACGAGCAGTACTTC.

This clonotype was detected ten times or more. V is TRBV27 and J is TRBJ2-3; 12 bases match TRBD2. The germline V gene has CDR1 MNHEY and CDR2 SMNVEV (reference sequence). V trimming: 7 bases; J trimming: 2 bases; junction bases outside the gene matches: 7. CDR3 length: 16 residues. Here the CDR3 reads CASKPLAGGSTDTQYF. DNA for the CDR3: TGTGCCAGCAAACCCCTAGCGGGAGGGTCCACAGATACGCAGTATTTT.

J is TRBJ2-1 and V is TRBV5-1; TRBD2 agrees at 9 bases. Germline V CDR1 and CDR2: SGHRS, YFSETQ. There are 18 residues in the CDR3. J lost 7 bases, V lost 2 bases, and 16 bases had no gene match. CDR3 sequence reads: CASSLLLASGIVGNEQFF. CDR3 nucleotide sequence: TGCGCCAGCAGCTTATTGTTGGCTAGCGGGATAGTAGGGAATGAGCAGTTCTTC.

This clonotype was counted many times. This chain connects TRBV24-1 to TRBJ2-2, with 9 bases identical to TRBD2. The germline V gene encodes CDR1 KGHDR and CDR2 SFDVKD. CDR3 length: 17 amino acids. V shed 4 bases, J shed 2 bases, and the junction held 7 bases outside the gene matches. The CDR3 spells CATSEYRTSENTGELFF. Here the CDR3 DNA reads TGTGCCACCAGTGAATACAGGACTAGCGAAAACACCGGGGAGCTGTTTTTT.

This clonotype appeared a few times. V is TRBV6-4 and J is TRBJ2-2; D perhaps matches TRBD1 (6 bases). V was clipped by 4 bases and J by 3 bases, with 9 bases between them. The germline V gene encodes CDR1 MRHNA and CDR2 SNTAGT. The CDR3 covers 14 residues. The CDR3 sequence: CASSARGDTGELFF. The CDR3 DNA is TGTGCCAGCAGTGCCAGGGGAGACACCGGGGAGCTGTTTTTT.

The chain couples TRBV5-1 to TRBJ2-3; D remains ambiguous. The V end lost 0 bases, the J end lost 2 bases, and 7 bases lay between the germline ends. Per germline, CDR1 SGHRS and CDR2 YFSETQ. The CDR3 has 14 amino acids. DNA of the CDR3: TGCGCCAGCAGCTTGGCCGAAAACACAGATACGCAGTATTTT. Its protein product is CASSLAENTDTQYF.

This clonotype has more than one count but fewer than ten. The rearrangement uses TRBV11-2 and TRBJ2-1, with 8 bases identical to TRBD2. The germline V gene encodes CDR1 SGHAT and CDR2 FQNNGV. This CDR3 contains 16 residues. V shed 6 bases, J shed 6 bases, and the junction held 13 bases outside the gene matches. For the CDR3, the DNA is TGTGCCAGCAGTCTAAGCCGCGGACTAGCTATCAATGAGCAGTTCTTC. It yields the protein CASSLSRGLAINEQFF. Full variable domain (remainder filled in from reference TRBV11-2 and TRBJ2-1): EAGVAQSPRYKIIEKRQSVAFWCNPISGHATLYWYQQILGQGPKLLIQFQNNGVVDDSQLPKDRFSAERLKGVDSTLKIQPAKLEDSAVYLCASSLSRGLAINEQFFGPGTRLTVL.

This clonotype was found many times. The V gene is TRBV18, the J gene TRBJ2-7; 14 nucleotides line up with TRBD2. CDR3 size: 14 residues. The germline V gene has CDR1 KGHSH and CDR2 LQKENI. Unmatched junction bases numbered 5, after V lost 6 bases and J lost 7 bases. This CDR3 reads CASSQGLAGAEQYF. CDR3 DNA: TGTGCCAGCTCCCAGGGACTAGCGGGGGCTGAGCAGTACTTC.

This clonotype was picked up many times. The chain carries TRBV11-2 and TRBJ2-7; TRBD2 agrees at 10 bases. J was trimmed by 2 bases and V by 1 base; bases with no gene match: 5. This CDR3 has 16 amino acids. Per germline, CDR1 SGHAT and CDR2 FQNNGV. CDR3 nucleotides: TGTGCCAGCAGCTTAGCTAGCGGGGGACGCACCTACGAGCAGTACTTC. Translation gives CASSLASGGRTYEQYF.

This clonotype was counted ten times or more. The chain combines TRBV6-2 or TRBV6-3 with TRBJ1-1; TRBD1 matches 9 bases. The CDR3 loop spans 14 amino acids. Germline trimming cut 5 bases from V and 5 bases from J; bases unmatched to any gene: 6. The V gene's germline CDR1 is MNHEY and CDR2 SVGEGT. Here the CDR3 reads CASSRGQGWTEAFF. CDR3 nucleotide sequence: TGTGCCAGCAGTCGGGGACAGGGATGGACTGAAGCTTTCTTT.

This clonotype showed up many times. V usage is TRBV14 and J usage is TRBJ2-6; TRBD1 might be the D (6 bases). V lost 4 bases and J 0 bases, leaving 13 bases between the germline ends. Looked up from germline, CDR1 is SGHDN and CDR2 is FVKESK. The CDR3 is 17 residues long. The CDR3 is CASSPRQVRSGANVLTF. The CDR3 DNA reads as TGTGCCAGCAGCCCTAGACAGGTCCGCTCTGGGGCCAACGTCCTGACTTTC.

This clonotype has a count of ten or more. The chain employs TRBV6-5 and TRBJ1-5; a possible D gene is TRBD1 (5 bases). Per the germline V gene, CDR1 is MNHEY and CDR2 is SVGAGI. V was pared by 6 bases and J by 9 bases, with 15 bases between. This CDR3 is built from 13 residues. The CDR3 DNA reads as TGTGCCAGCAGCTTAGGTCAGGGTGGGCCCCAGCATTTT. It specifies CASSLGQGGPQHF.